Presented here are 32 T cell receptor beta chains from one specimen sequenced in a study of shared clonotypes between healthy human individuals. The method was immunoSEQ multiplex PCR; TCRdb's version includes in-frame clones alone and lacks a portion of them. The profile shows about a million clones, roughly 80% of them singletons. The sample was memory CD4+ T cells sorted from blood. Documented subset: CD45RA-negative fraction. Source of these receptors: a man younger than 35 in good health.

V is TRBV7-2 and J is TRBJ1-3; D remains unclear. Trimming left V 2 bases short and J 0 bases short, with 11 bases between. The CDR3 length is 16 residues. Germline loops: CDR1 SGHTA, CDR2 FQGNSA. The CDR3 sequence is CASSLQNPGSGNTIYF. The CDR3 bases are TGTGCCAGCAGCTTACAGAACCCGGGCTCTGGAAACACCATATATTTT.

The chain carries TRBV7-8 and TRBJ1-5, with D possibly matching TRBD1 (5 bases). Germline lookup yields CDR1 SGHVS and CDR2 FQNEAQ. The CDR3 has 13 amino acids. Trimming left V 3 bases short and J 7 bases short, with 10 bases between. DNA for the CDR3: TGTGCCAGCAGCTTTGGGGGAGAACAGCCCCAGCATTTT. This codes for CASSFGGEQPQHF.

This chain uses TRBV4-1 with TRBJ1-1; no definite D call. V was clipped by 1 base and J by 5 bases, with 17 bases between them. This CDR3 is 16 amino acids long. Germline CDR1 reads MGHRA; CDR2 reads YSYEKL. The CDR3 sequence is CASSQGHGPKGTEAFF. The CDR3 DNA reads TGCGCCAGCAGCCAAGGCCACGGCCCTAAGGGTACTGAAGCTTTCTTT.

This rearrangement joins TRBV5-1 to TRBJ2-1; 7 nucleotides align to TRBD1. The germline V gene has CDR1 SGHRS and CDR2 YFSETQ. The CDR3 length is 16 residues. The junction had 8 bases not matched to a gene; V was cut back by 4 bases and J by 1 base. CDR3 region: CASSPGVQGSYNEQFF. The CDR3 DNA reads TGCGCCAGCAGCCCCGGGGTACAGGGGTCCTACAATGAGCAGTTCTTC.

This chain links TRBV28 with TRBJ1-1, with D hard to call. Trimming cost V 8 bases and J 0 bases, with 7 bases left between them. CDR3 length: 12 residues. CDR1 is MDHEN, CDR2 SYDVKM, per germline. This chain's CDR3 is CASQTVNTEAFF. Here the CDR3 DNA reads TGTGCCAGCCAAACAGTGAACACTGAAGCTTTCTTT.

The rearrangement links TRBV2 to TRBJ2-3; D is uncertain. Germline loops: CDR1 SNHLY, CDR2 FYNNEI. Trimming stripped 6 bases from V and 0 bases from J, with 13 bases between. The CDR3 is 15 residues long. The CDR3 protein is CASRPTATSTDTQYF. CDR3 in DNA: TGTGCCAGCAGACCTACCGCAACTAGCACAGATACGCAGTATTTT.

This clone was seen just once. J is TRBJ1-1 and V is TRBV6-5; D remains unclear. Trimming removed 5 bases from V and 0 bases from J, with 10 bases in between. This CDR3 has 14 amino acids. The germline V gene encodes CDR1 MNHEY and CDR2 SVGAGI. The CDR3 protein is CASSKAAMNTEAFF. The CDR3, as DNA: TGTGCCAGCAGTAAGGCGGCGATGAACACTGAAGCTTTCTTT.

The rearrangement links TRBV2 to TRBJ2-6; a weak D match, TRBD1 (5 bases). The CDR3 is 12 residues long. The germline V gene has CDR1 SNHLY and CDR2 FYNNEI. The chain's CDR3 is CAQGYGANVLTF. Here the CDR3 DNA reads TGTGCTCAGGGTTACGGGGCCAACGTCCTGACTTTC.

The chain employs TRBV27 and TRBJ2-1; TRBD2 is a possible D gene (6 bases). Germline CDR1 and CDR2: MNHEY and SMNVEV (reference sequence). This CDR3 contains 15 residues. The V gene lost 7 bases and the J gene lost 3 bases, with 16 bases spanning the gap. CDR3 residues: CASNSLGAGYNEQFF. In nucleotides, the CDR3 is TGTGCCAGCAACTCTCTGGGAGCGGGCTACAATGAGCAGTTCTTC.

V usage is TRBV5-1 and J usage is TRBJ2-7; D may be TRBD2 (5 bases). The length of the CDR3 is 15 residues. The ends were cut back, 5 bases at V and 7 bases at J, with 22 bases in the middle. Germline CDR1 is SGHRS and CDR2 is YFSETQ. CDR3: CASSSNTGFPTEQYF. CDR3 nucleotide sequence: TGCGCCAGCAGTTCTAATACGGGATTCCCGACAGAGCAGTACTTC.

The V call is TRBV7-8, the J call TRBJ2-5; tentatively, D is TRBD1 (5 bases). V was trimmed by 3 bases and J by 7 bases, leaving 21 bases between them. Germline V gene lookup returns CDR1 SGHVS and CDR2 FQNEAQ. The CDR3 runs to 16 residues. CDR3 amino acids: CASSLGITKGQGTQYF. The CDR3 bases are TGTGCCAGCAGCTTGGGGATTACCAAGGGGCAGGGGACCCAGTACTTC.

This clone was counted between two and nine times. The chain combines TRBV6-1 with TRBJ1-6, with D perhaps TRBD1 (6 bases). Trimming stripped 3 bases from V and 10 bases from J, with 22 bases between. The length of the CDR3 is 17 residues. Germline V gives CDR1 MNHNS, CDR2 SASEGT. This CDR3 is CASSDLRGTTGWSPLHF. CDR3 DNA sequence: TGTGCCAGCAGTGATCTGAGGGGGACAACGGGGTGGTCACCCCTCCACTTT.

The chain employs TRBV29-1 and TRBJ1-2; no firm D call. V lost 6 bases and J lost 5, with 10 bases in between. The CDR3 is 11 amino acids. The germline V gene encodes CDR1 SQVTM and CDR2 ANQGSEA. CDR3 loop: CSVLDGYGYTF. In DNA form, the CDR3 reads TGCAGCGTCTTGGACGGGTATGGCTACACCTTC.

The chain carries TRBV6-5 and TRBJ1-2; D gene unclear. Trimming stripped 6 bases from V and 0 bases from J, with 11 bases between. The CDR3 runs to 14 residues. CDR1 is MNHEY, CDR2 SVGAGI, per germline. The CDR3 region is CASRSLTTNYGYTF. CDR3 bases: TGTGCCAGCAGATCCTTGACAACTAACTATGGCTACACCTTC.

This clone was seen only a few times. The genes are TRBV28 and TRBJ1-2; the match to TRBD1 covers 10 bases. The CDR3 is 15 residues long. Germline CDR1 MDHEN, CDR2 SYDVKM. Losses at the gene ends were 4 bases for V and 4 bases for J; bases not matched to a gene: 6. CDR3 loop: CASSSGQGYFYGYTF. DNA of the CDR3: TGTGCCAGCAGTTCGGGACAGGGGTACTTCTATGGCTACACCTTC.

The chain links TRBV2 to TRBJ2-2; the D is unclear. Trimming shortened V by 4 bases and J by 4 bases, and 10 bases separated the two germline ends. Per germline, CDR1 SNHLY and CDR2 FYNNEI. The CDR3 totals 14 residues. This CDR3 reads CASSVYSATGELFF. CDR3 nucleotides: TGTGCCAGCAGTGTGTACAGCGCCACCGGGGAGCTGTTTTTT. Full variable domain (missing parts from reference TRBV2 and TRBJ2-2): EPEVTQTPSHQVTQMGQEVILRCVPISNHLYFYWYRQILGQKVEFLVSFYNNEISEKSEIFDDQFSVERPDGSNFTLKIRSTKLEDSAMYFCASSVYSATGELFFGEGSRLTVL.

The chain is built from TRBV19 and TRBJ2-7; a weak D match, TRBD2 (5 bases). V was trimmed by 0 bases and J by 3 bases, leaving 12 bases between them. The CDR3 contains 15 residues. CDR1 is LNHDA, CDR2 SQIVND, per germline (reference sequence). This CDR3 reads CASSIEPGNLYEQYF. CDR3 in DNA: TGTGCCAGTAGTATAGAACCCGGGAACCTCTACGAGCAGTACTTC.

This clone has more than one count but fewer than ten. The chain employs TRBV7-9 and TRBJ1-1; unclear D gene. CDR3 size: 13 residues. The ends were cut back, 3 bases at V and 10 bases at J, with 15 bases in the middle. Germline V lookup: CDR1 SEHNR, CDR2 FQNEAQ (reference sequence). The CDR3 region has the DNA TGTGCCAGCAGCTTGGGTAGGCAATTTACAGCTTTCTTT. Its protein product is CASSLGRQFTAFF.

The chain is built from TRBV9 and TRBJ2-5; unclear D gene. In germline, CDR1 is SGDLS, CDR2 YYNGEE. Trimming shortened V by 4 bases and J by 0 bases, and 10 bases separated the two germline ends. This CDR3 spans 14 amino acids. This CDR3 is CASSPRAHQETQYF. The CDR3 nucleotides are TGTGCCAGCAGCCCTCGGGCCCACCAAGAGACCCAGTACTTC.

The CDR3: CASSPLAGKVGETQYF. CDR3 coding DNA: TGTGCCAGCAGCCCCTTAGCGGGAAAGGTAGGAGAGACCCAGTACTTC. This sequence joins TRBV2 and TRBJ2-5, with 8 nucleotides matching TRBD2. CDR1 and CDR2 from the germline V gene are SNHLY and FYNNEI. This CDR3 is 16 amino acids long. The junction had 13 bases not matched to a gene; V was cut back by 6 bases and J by 4 bases.

The gene calls are TRBV6-6 and TRBJ1-1; TRBD1 agrees at 8 bases. Germline assignment: CDR1 MNHNY and CDR2 SVGAGI (reference sequence). CDR3 length: 14 residues. The trim removed 4 bases at V and 3 bases at J, leaving 4 bases unmatched. The CDR3 DNA reads TGTGCCAGCAGTTCCACGACAGGGGACACTGAAGCTTTCTTT. This translates into CASSSTTGDTEAFF.

This clone has a single count. For the CDR3, the DNA is TGTGCCAGCAGTGAAGTGGGTCCTCAGCCCCAGCATTTT. This gives the protein CASSEVGPQPQHF. V and J are TRBV2 and TRBJ1-5; D unclear. The germline V and J ends were trimmed by 1 base and 6 bases, with 7 bases remaining between them. The CDR3 runs to 13 residues. Per the germline V gene, CDR1 is SNHLY and CDR2 is FYNNEI.

The chain uses TRBV30 and TRBJ1-6; D not certain. This CDR3 region has 12 residues. Germline CDR1 is GTSNPN and CDR2 is SVGIG (reference sequence). V shed 3 bases and J shed 13 bases, with 13 bases lying between them. The CDR3 loop reads CAWSLRVPPLHF. CDR3 DNA sequence: TGTGCCTGGAGCTTAAGGGTACCCCCCCTCCACTTT. The full variable domain, completed using reference TRBV30 and TRBJ1-6, is SQTIHQWPATLVQPVGSPLSLECTVEGTSNPNLYWYRQAAGRGLQLLFYSVGIGQISSEVPQNLSASRPQDRQFILSSKKLLLSDSGFYLCAWSLRVPPLHFGNGTRLTVT.

V and J are TRBV4-1 and TRBJ2-2, with D perhaps matching TRBD1 (6 bases). The germline V gene has CDR1 MGHRA and CDR2 YSYEKL. The CDR3 has 15 amino acids. V was cut by 4 bases and J by 5 bases, with 14 bases left in between. CDR3 sequence: CASSRDGQLTGELFF. The DNA for the CDR3 is TGCGCCAGCAGCCGAGACGGACAGTTAACCGGGGAGCTGTTTTTT.

The chain joins TRBV15 to TRBJ2-7; 8 nucleotides line up with TRBD1. The CDR3 consists of 13 residues. V was pared by 3 bases and J by 6 bases, with 4 bases of the junction left unmatched. Germline V gives CDR1 LNHNV, CDR2 YYDKDF (reference sequence). The CDR3 DNA is TGTGCCACCAGCAGGGACAGGGTGGGCGAGCAGTACTTC. Encoded protein: CATSRDRVGEQYF.

The rearrangement joins TRBV5-3 to TRBJ2-7; no clear D gene. TRBV5-3 is sorted into the ORF group, with uncertain function. There are 12 residues in the CDR3. V gave up 0 bases and J gave up 2 bases, with 3 bases separating them. The CDR3 loop is CARSLDTYEQYF. The CDR3 DNA reads as TGTGCCAGAAGCTTGGACACCTACGAGCAGTACTTC.

V gene TRBV7-6 combines with J gene TRBJ2-3, with D perhaps TRBD1 (6 bases). Deletions cut 5 bases from V and 4 bases from J, with 16 bases between. The germline gives CDR1 SGHVS, CDR2 FNYEAQ. The CDR3 is 15 residues long. The CDR3 region has the DNA TGTGCCAGCAGCCGTGGGTCAAAGGGGGCAGATACGCAGTATTTT. It codes for CASSRGSKGADTQYF. Full variable domain (remainder filled in from reference TRBV7-6 and TRBJ2-3): GAGVSQSPRYKVTKRGQDVALRCDPISGHVSLYWYRQALGQGPEFLTYFNYEAQQDKSGLPNDRFSAERPEGSISTLTIQRTEQRDSAMYRCASSRGSKGADTQYFGPGTRLTVL.

V gene TRBV9 combines with J gene TRBJ2-5; D remains ambiguous. The length of the CDR3 is 11 residues. Deletions cut 8 bases from V and 5 bases from J, with 10 bases between. Germline-derived CDR1 and CDR2 are SGDLS and YYNGEE. Here the CDR3 reads CARVGSETQYF. The DNA of the CDR3 is TGTGCCAGGGTGGGCAGCGAGACCCAGTACTTC.

This chain links TRBV9 with TRBJ2-7; D not certain. The CDR3 sequence is 12 residues long. Germline V gene sequence: CDR1 SGDLS, CDR2 YYNGEE. The V end was cut by 4 bases, the J end by 4 bases, with 9 bases between. CDR3 nucleotides: TGTGCCAGCAGCAGAGACGGATACGAGCAGTACTTC. As protein: CASSRDGYEQYF.

This clone was observed a handful of times. The V gene is TRBV5-6, the J gene TRBJ2-3; D is perhaps TRBD2 (7 bases). The CDR3 covers 14 residues. Germline V gives CDR1 SGHDT, CDR2 YYEEEE. Deletions cut 4 bases from V and 2 bases from J, with 11 bases between. The CDR3 sequence is CASSTGGHTDTQYF. The CDR3 DNA sequence: TGTGCCAGCAGCACGGGGGGCCACACAGATACGCAGTATTTT.

In this sample, this clone turned up once. The V call is TRBV18, the J call TRBJ1-5, with TRBD1 identical over 10 bases. The trim removed 6 bases at V and 0 bases at J, leaving 5 bases unmatched. Looked up from germline, CDR1 is KGHSH and CDR2 is LQKENI. CDR3 length: 16 amino acids. The CDR3 sequence: CASSRGTGDSNQPQHF. The CDR3 DNA is TGTGCCAGCTCGAGAGGGACAGGGGATAGCAATCAGCCCCAGCATTTT.

The chain uses TRBV15 and TRBJ2-5; D uncertain. The ends were cut back, 3 bases at V and 2 bases at J, with 13 bases in the middle. CDR3 length: 15 residues. The germline gives CDR1 LNHNV, CDR2 YYDKDF (reference sequence). The CDR3 sequence is CATSSGLAKQETQYF. The CDR3 bases are TGTGCCACCAGCAGCGGGCTGGCCAAGCAAGAGACCCAGTACTTC.